This TCR beta chain was sequenced for a study of monozygotic twins with inflammatory bowel disease. No DNA is given; TCRdb re-called the 5' RACE reads and lists each CDR3 protein once. The table lists 300,000 to 350,000 distinct CDR3 sequences. Overall study findings and caveats: The analysis did not separate different T cell subtypes.

The template was total RNA from whole blood, with no T cell sorting. CDR1 is SQVTM and CDR2 is ANQGSEA in the germline V gene. The CDR3 sequence is 15 residues long. Comments on this clonotype: The antigen is unknown.

The receptor was derived from a human donor with ulcerative colitis or Crohn's disease, or a healthy co-twin of an affected twin (not recorded which). Sequenced input: blood. This sequence joins TRBV29-1 and TRBJ2-2; the TCRdb call, TRBD1, lacks DNA for checking. CDR3 sequence reads: CSANRDRANTGELFF.